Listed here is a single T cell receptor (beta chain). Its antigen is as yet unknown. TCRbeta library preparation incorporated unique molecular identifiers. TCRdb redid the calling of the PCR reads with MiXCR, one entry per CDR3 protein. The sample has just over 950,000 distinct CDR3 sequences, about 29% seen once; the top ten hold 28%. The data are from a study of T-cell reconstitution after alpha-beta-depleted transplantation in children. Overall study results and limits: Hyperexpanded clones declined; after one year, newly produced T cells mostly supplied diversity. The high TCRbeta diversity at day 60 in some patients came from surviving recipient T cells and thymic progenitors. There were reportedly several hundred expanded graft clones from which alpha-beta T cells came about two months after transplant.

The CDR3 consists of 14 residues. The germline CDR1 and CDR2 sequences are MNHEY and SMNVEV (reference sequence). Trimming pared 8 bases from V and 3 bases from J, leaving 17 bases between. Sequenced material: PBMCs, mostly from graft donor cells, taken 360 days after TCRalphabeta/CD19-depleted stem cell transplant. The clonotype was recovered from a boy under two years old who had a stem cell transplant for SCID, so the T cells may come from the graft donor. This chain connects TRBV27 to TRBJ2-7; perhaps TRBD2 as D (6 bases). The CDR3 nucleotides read TGTGCCAGCGGGCACGGGGGTAGCGGCTACGAGCAGTACTTC. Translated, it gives CASGHGGSGYEQYF.